This is a list of T cell receptor beta chains from one sample in a study of cytomegalovirus exposure and HLA in healthy donors. Measured with immunoSEQ multiplex PCR; TCRdb has only the in-frame clones, and not every one. The sample includes 140,000 to 150,000 clones, around three quarters seen only once; the top ten take about 2.2%. What was sequenced was PBMCs. The receptors here all came from a woman younger than 35 in good health and CMV-seropositive. Both conserved end residues are part of each CDR3. Fields, in order: D gene, CDR3 length, V gene, J gene, clone size, CDR3 protein, CDR3 DNA. D genes are given only for firm matches. Size values are once, few and many counts, or a class for expanded clones, and some rows have none.

d_gene: NA; len: 17; v_gene: TRBV5-5; j_gene: TRBJ1-2; abundance: NA; CDR3aa: CASSLLFLRGNNYGYTF; CDR3nt: TGTGCCAGCAGCTTGCTGTTTCTTAGGGGAAATAACTATGGCTACACCTTC
d_gene: TRBD1; len: 15; v_gene: TRBV9; j_gene: TRBJ2-3; abundance: NA; CDR3aa: CASSALGGSTDTQYF; CDR3nt: TGTGCCAGCAGCGCCCTAGGGGGCTCCACAGATACGCAGTATTTT
d_gene: NA; len: 15; v_gene: TRBV7-2; j_gene: TRBJ1-5; abundance: NA; CDR3aa: CASSPRAGDNQPQHF; CDR3nt: TGTGCCAGCAGCCCTCGCGCAGGGGACAATCAGCCCCAGCATTTT
d_gene: TRBD2; len: 12; v_gene: TRBV7-2; j_gene: TRBJ2-7; abundance: NA; CDR3aa: CASSFGGGEQYF; CDR3nt: TGTGCCAGCAGCTTCGGGGGGGGCGAGCAGTACTTC
d_gene: NA; len: 13; v_gene: TRBV30; j_gene: TRBJ2-7; abundance: NA; CDR3aa: CAWTPPVGYEQYF; CDR3nt: TGTGCCTGGACCCCCCCGGTCGGCTACGAGCAGTACTTC
d_gene: TRBD2; len: 15; v_gene: TRBV7-9; j_gene: TRBJ2-5; abundance: NA; CDR3aa: CASSPPGGAGETQYF; CDR3nt: TGTGCCAGCAGCCCCCCGGGAGGGGCCGGAGAGACCCAGTACTTC
d_gene: TRBD1; len: 16; v_gene: TRBV5-4; j_gene: TRBJ2-3; abundance: NA; CDR3aa: CASSPRTGGGTDTQYF; CDR3nt: TGTGCCAGCAGCCCTCGGACAGGGGGCGGGACAGATACGCAGTATTTT
d_gene: TRBD2; len: 14; v_gene: TRBV5-1; j_gene: TRBJ2-7; abundance: NA; CDR3aa: CASKTSGSSYEQYF; CDR3nt: TGCGCCAGCAAAACTAGCGGATCATCCTACGAGCAGTACTTC
d_gene: TRBD1; len: 17; v_gene: TRBV27; j_gene: TRBJ1-5; abundance: NA; CDR3aa: CASSLRADRDRVQPQHF; CDR3nt: TGTGCCAGCAGTTTAAGGGCTGACCGGGACAGGGTTCAGCCCCAGCATTTT
d_gene: NA; len: 12; v_gene: TRBV6-1; j_gene: TRBJ1-2; abundance: NA; CDR3aa: CATRRGDYGYTF; CDR3nt: TGTGCCACGCGCAGGGGTGACTATGGCTACACCTTC
d_gene: TRBD1; len: 16; v_gene: TRBV19; j_gene: TRBJ2-5; abundance: NA; CDR3aa: CASSIRRGQGQETQYF; CDR3nt: TGTGCCAGTAGTATCCGTCGGGGACAGGGTCAAGAGACCCAGTACTTC
d_gene: TRBD1; len: 16; v_gene: TRBV5-6; j_gene: TRBJ1-4; abundance: NA; CDR3aa: CASSLQGVWRDEKLFF; CDR3nt: TGTGCCAGCAGCCTACAGGGGGTCTGGAGAGATGAAAAACTGTTTTTT
d_gene: TRBD1; len: 13; v_gene: TRBV7-9; j_gene: TRBJ1-6; abundance: few; CDR3aa: CASSGTGNSPLHF; CDR3nt: TGTGCCAGTTCCGGGACAGGGAATTCACCCCTCCACTTT
d_gene: NA; len: 14; v_gene: TRBV29-1; j_gene: TRBJ2-5; abundance: once; CDR3aa: CSVEDGADSETQYF; CDR3nt: TGCAGCGTTGAAGATGGAGCAGATTCAGAGACCCAGTACTTC